This T cell receptor (beta chain) was retrieved from a study of blood T cell repertoires in COVID-19. For the study at large: COVID-19 samples, acute and convalescent, were from the United States, Italy and Spain. T cells, B-cell-depleted T cells, or PBMCs provided the cDNA or gDNA that served as material.

Trimming took 3 bases from V and 8 from J, leaving 8 bases between them. CDR1 and CDR2 (germline): LGHDT, YNNKEL (reference sequence). The CDR3 extends over 13 amino acids. The authors' processing: Quantification of nucleated cells was approximated via reference gene primer amplification. Generated by immunoSEQ multiplex PCR, the TCRdb table keeps only in-frame clones and is missing some. That table is the source of V, J and clone size, and D and trimming were worked out from the DNA. Among 40,000 to 50,000 clones listed, roughly nine tenths were seen once. The receptor's source is a human donor in a cohort sampled during active COVID-19. This chain uses TRBV3-1 (or the pseudogene TRBV3-2) with TRBJ1-6, with unresolved D. The specimen sequenced was peripheral blood. CDR3 region: CASSQPGDSPLHF. The DNA of the CDR3 is TGTGCCAGCAGCCAGCCGGGAGATTCACCCCTCCACTTT.